This passage covers 25 T cell receptor beta chains from one sample sequenced in a study of blood T cell repertoires in COVID-19. The assay was immunoSEQ multiplex PCR, and TCRdb's table has in-frame clones only and misses some. This sample yields tens of thousands of clones, of which around 76% are seen a single time; around 19% belongs to the top ten. Sequenced sample: peripheral blood. All receptors come from a human donor in a cohort sampled during active COVID-19.

The chain is built from TRBV5-6 and TRBJ2-7; D not resolved. Germline lookup yields CDR1 SGHDT and CDR2 YYEEEE. The CDR3 has 12 residues. V was cut by 3 bases and J by 6 bases, with 10 bases left in between. The CDR3 sequence is CASSYPRSEQYF. CDR3 coding DNA: TGTGCCAGCAGCTATCCTAGGAGCGAGCAGTACTTC.

This rearrangement joins TRBV6-5 to TRBJ2-7, with 7 bases lining up with TRBD1. J gave up 2 bases and V 6 bases, and 13 bases lay outside the gene matches. Germline loops: CDR1 MNHEY, CDR2 SVGAGI. This CDR3 contains 16 residues. The CDR3 loop reads CASRYTGTEATYEQYF. CDR3 DNA: TGTGCCAGCAGGTACACCGGGACAGAGGCCACCTACGAGCAGTACTTC.

V is TRBV7-9 and J is TRBJ2-3; D uncertain. CDR1 SEHNR and CDR2 FQNEAQ come from the germline V gene (reference sequence). Trimming pared 5 bases from V and 6 bases from J, leaving 15 bases between. The CDR3 spans 14 residues. The CDR3 DNA reads TGTGCCAGCAGCCACCCAGATCGCTCGGATACGCAGTATTTT. Translating it yields CASSHPDRSDTQYF.

This sequence joins TRBV5-1 and TRBJ2-3; D gene unclear. V gave up 7 bases and J gave up 4 bases, with 16 bases separating them. This CDR3 comprises 14 residues. CDR1 is SGHRS and CDR2 is YFSETQ in the germline V gene. The CDR3 region has the DNA TGCGCCAGCGCTGTGTTGAGCTCCGCAGATACGCAGTATTTT. This encodes CASAVLSSADTQYF.

The chain recombines TRBV18 with TRBJ2-7; 8 positions match TRBD1. V trimming: 2 bases; J trimming: 2 bases; junction bases outside the gene matches: 11. Germline V gene data show CDR1 as KGHSH and CDR2 as LQKENI. This CDR3 region has 17 residues. CDR3 region: CASSPGGQGAIPYEQYF. The CDR3 DNA reads as TGTGCCAGCTCACCAGGAGGACAGGGTGCCATACCCTACGAGCAGTACTTC.

The chain combines TRBV6-2 or TRBV6-3 with TRBJ2-5; 8 positions match TRBD2. V lost 6 bases, J lost 0 bases, and 12 bases stayed unmatched. CDR3 size: 17 residues. Germline CDR1 reads MNHEY; CDR2 reads SVGEGT. The CDR3 spells CASSKLRLANDQETQYF. Written as DNA, the CDR3 is TGTGCCAGCAGCAAGTTAAGACTAGCGAATGACCAAGAGACCCAGTACTTC.

The chain carries TRBV18 and TRBJ2-5, with a tentative D call TRBD2 (7 bases). Trimming left V 3 bases short and J 5 bases short, with 19 bases between. The CDR3 sequence is 16 residues long. Per germline, CDR1 KGHSH and CDR2 LQKENI. The CDR3 spells CASSPRGNSQGETQYF. Written as DNA, the CDR3 is TGTGCCAGCTCACCGCGGGGGAACAGTCAGGGGGAGACCCAGTACTTC.

The chain links TRBV7-2 to TRBJ2-3, with TRBD2 matching 8 bases. V trimming: 6 bases; J trimming: 2 bases; junction bases outside the gene matches: 4. The CDR3 consists of 14 residues. In germline, CDR1 is SGHTA, CDR2 FQGNSA. Written as DNA, the CDR3 is TGTGCCAGCAGATCCGGGGGGGCCACAGATACGCAGTATTTT. This gives the protein CASRSGGATDTQYF. Looking up the rest from reference TRBV7-2 and TRBJ2-3 gives the full variable domain: GAGVSQSPSNKVTEKGKDVELRCDPISGHTALYWYRQSLGQGLEFLIYFQGNSAPDKSGLPSDRFSAERTGGSVSTLTIQRTQQEDSAVYLCASRSGGATDTQYFGPGTRLTVL.

This clone was observed once. The chain carries TRBV7-9 and TRBJ2-3; 9 nucleotides match TRBD2. The CDR3 totals 17 residues. After removal of 0 bases from V and 5 bases from J, the junction contained 9 bases not matched to a gene. Germline V gene lookup returns CDR1 SEHNR and CDR2 FQNEAQ (reference sequence). The CDR3 reads CASSLAQIAGERDTQYF. The CDR3 DNA follows: TGTGCCAGCAGCTTAGCCCAAATAGCGGGGGAGAGAGATACGCAGTATTTT.

The CDR3 reads CASSQRQNSPLHF. CDR3 bases: TGTGCCAGCAGCCAGAGGCAAAATTCACCCCTCCACTTT. The chain uses TRBV11-3 and TRBJ1-6, with D unresolved. V was trimmed by 5 bases and J by 7 bases, leaving 9 bases between them. CDR3 size: 13 residues. Germline V lookup: CDR1 SGHNT, CDR2 YENEEA.

The chain links TRBV19 to TRBJ2-6; 8 bases align to TRBD1. This CDR3 has 17 residues. V dropped 3 bases and J dropped 3; count of bases not matched to a gene: 7. CDR1 and CDR2 (germline): LNHDA, SQIVND (reference sequence). CDR3 sequence reads: CASSIQGANRGANVLTF. As DNA, the CDR3 is TGTGCCAGTAGTATCCAGGGGGCGAATCGTGGGGCCAACGTCCTGACTTTC.

The V and J genes are TRBV7-8 and TRBJ1-2; 7 positions agree with TRBD1. This CDR3 is 14 amino acids long. CDR1 is SGHVS, CDR2 FQNEAQ, per germline. V lost 8 bases, J lost 3 bases, and 9 bases stayed unmatched. The CDR3 region has the DNA TGTGCCAGCGCTGGGAGAGGGGGCGACTATGGCTACACCTTC. The encoded protein is CASAGRGGDYGYTF.

The chain joins TRBV11-3 to TRBJ2-3; 8 bases are shared with TRBD2. CDR1 and CDR2 from the germline V gene are SGHNT and YENEEA. The CDR3 has 16 amino acids. V lost 5 bases, J lost 4 bases, and 11 bases stayed unmatched. This chain's CDR3 is CASSPQVGGGPDTQYF. The CDR3 coding sequence is TGTGCCAGCAGCCCCCAGGTCGGGGGGGGCCCAGATACGCAGTATTTT.

The gene calls are TRBV4-3 and TRBJ2-7; 8 positions match TRBD1. CDR1 and CDR2 (germline): LGHNA, YSLEER. The CDR3 contains 15 residues. V lost 3 bases to trimming and J lost 5 bases; unmatched junction nucleotides: 9. The CDR3 reads CASSHGRTGSDEQYF. The CDR3 region has the DNA TGCGCCAGCAGCCATGGCCGGACAGGGTCGGACGAGCAGTACTTC.

The chain has TRBV7-8 and TRBJ1-1; possibly TRBD1 for D (6 bases). The CDR3 is 15 residues long. With 2 bases removed from V and 3 bases from J, the gap between germline ends came to 13 bases. Germline V lookup: CDR1 SGHVS, CDR2 FQNEAQ. As DNA, the CDR3 is TGTGCCAGCAGCTTACACGGGGGGCAGTACACTGAAGCTTTCTTT. It encodes CASSLHGGQYTEAFF.

This clone occurred once. The chain links TRBV28 to TRBJ1-2; D might be TRBD1 (5 bases). Looked up from germline, CDR1 is MDHEN and CDR2 is SYDVKM. Trimming left V 5 bases short and J 0 bases short, with 16 bases between. The CDR3 totals 16 residues. The CDR3 sequence: CASSRGFEVTNYGYTF. The CDR3 DNA is TGTGCCAGCAGTAGGGGATTTGAAGTAACTAACTATGGCTACACCTTC.

The J gene is TRBJ2-3, the V gene TRBV9; 8 positions match TRBD2. V shed 4 bases and J 4 bases; nucleotides not matched to a gene: 8. Germline V gene sequence: CDR1 SGDLS, CDR2 YYNGEE. This CDR3 contains 15 residues. The CDR3 here is CASSTGLASADTQYF. The CDR3 bases are TGTGCCAGCAGCACCGGACTAGCCTCGGCAGATACGCAGTATTTT.

The chain recombines TRBV11-2 with TRBJ2-4, with D possibly matching TRBD1 (5 bases). CDR1 is SGHAT and CDR2 is FQNNGV in the germline V gene. Between the trimmed V and J ends, which lost 2 bases and 7 bases, there was a span of 15 bases. CDR3 length: 15 residues. The CDR3 loop reads CASSLRGFRANIQYF. The CDR3 nucleotides read TGTGCCAGCAGCTTAAGGGGCTTTAGGGCGAACATTCAGTACTTC.

The J gene is TRBJ2-1, the V gene TRBV7-2; TRBD2 matches at 12 bases. The CDR3 has 14 residues. Trimming took 4 bases from V and 10 from J; bases not matched to a gene: 5. Looked up from germline, CDR1 is SGHTA and CDR2 is FQGNSA. As DNA, the CDR3 is TGTGCCAGCAGCTCTAGCGGGGGGGCGCGGGAGCAGTTCTTC. Amino acids: CASSSSGGAREQFF.

This chain uses TRBV12-3 or TRBV12-4 with TRBJ2-5; TRBD2 matches 9 bases. The CDR3 is made up of 13 amino acids. The J segment lost 5 bases and the V segment lost 6 bases, leaving 4 bases of the junction unmatched. CDR3 sequence: CASRLAGRETQYF. DNA of the CDR3: TGTGCCAGCAGGCTAGCGGGGCGGGAGACCCAGTACTTC.

The CDR3 DNA reads TGTGCCAGCAGACGACAGGCGGGAGGCTACGAGCAGTACTTC. Its translation is CASRRQAGGYEQYF. J is TRBJ2-7 and V is TRBV27; the match to TRBD2 covers 8 bases. The ends lost 6 bases at V and 3 bases at J; junction bases unmatched: 7. The CDR3 consists of 14 residues. Germline V gene lookup returns CDR1 MNHEY and CDR2 SMNVEV (reference sequence).

This chain uses TRBV5-5 with TRBJ1-1, with a possible D match to TRBD1 (5 bases). Germline assignment: CDR1 SGHKS and CDR2 YYEKEE (reference sequence). Trimming took 4 bases from V and 5 from J, leaving 18 bases between them. CDR3 size: 15 residues. CDR3 amino acids: CASSRAAGLGTEAFF. In nucleotides, the CDR3 is TGTGCCAGCAGCAGGGCGGCGGGACTTGGGACTGAAGCTTTCTTT.

The V gene is TRBV30, the J gene TRBJ2-3; 8 nucleotides line up with TRBD2. Germline V gene lookup returns CDR1 GTSNPN and CDR2 SVGIG (reference sequence). The CDR3 has 12 residues. V shed 3 bases, J shed 11 bases, and the junction held 7 bases outside the gene matches. The CDR3 loop reads CAWSPLAGKQYF. DNA for the CDR3: TGTGCCTGGAGCCCCCTAGCGGGCAAGCAGTATTTT.

This chain connects TRBV6-6 to TRBJ1-2; the match to TRBD1 covers 7 bases. Germline CDR1 reads MNHNY; CDR2 reads SVGAGI (reference sequence). The CDR3 contains 12 residues. The ends lost 8 bases at V and 8 bases at J; junction bases unmatched: 8. The CDR3 protein is CASVRQGDGYTF. The CDR3 nucleotides read TGTGCCAGCGTACGACAGGGAGACGGCTACACCTTC.

The J gene is TRBJ2-1, the V gene TRBV4-3; 14 bases match TRBD2. V lost 5 bases to trimming and J lost 0 bases; unmatched junction nucleotides: 6. This CDR3 region has 18 residues. CDR1 and CDR2 (germline): LGHNA, YSLEER. The CDR3 region is CASSEGLAGDPSYNEQFF. The CDR3, as DNA: TGCGCCAGCAGCGAGGGACTAGCGGGGGACCCCTCCTACAATGAGCAGTTCTTC.